This entry lists 3 T cell receptor beta chains sequenced from one sample in a study of T cells after yellow fever vaccination. TCRdb passed the 5' RACE reads through MiXCR, listing each CDR3 protein once. This table holds approximately 90,000 distinct CDR3 sequences, under 7% found once. This sample comprised CD8+ T cells sorted from PBMCs, obtained 10 days after the yellow fever booster vaccination. The receptors here all came from a man aged 18 to 29 who received the YFV17D yellow fever vaccine.

The genes are TRBV4-1 and TRBJ2-4; D assignment may be TRBD1 or TRBD2 (5 bases each). Germline V gene lookup returns CDR1 MGHRA and CDR2 YSYEKL. The germline V and J ends were trimmed by 0 bases and 7 bases, with 19 bases remaining between them. The CDR3 totals 17 residues. The CDR3 is CASSQDLGGTNGNIQYF. The CDR3 DNA is TGCGCCAGCAGCCAAGATCTTGGGGGTACAAATGGGAACATTCAGTACTTC.

The V gene is TRBV9, the J gene TRBJ2-6, with D unresolved. This CDR3 region has 14 residues. The V end lost 0 bases, the J end lost 4 bases, and 5 bases lay between the germline ends. Germline V lookup: CDR1 SGDLS, CDR2 YYNGEE. CDR3 sequence: CASSVVSGANVLTF. The CDR3 coding sequence is TGTGCCAGCAGCGTAGTATCCGGGGCCAACGTCCTGACTTTC.

This clonotype was observed a few times. This sequence joins TRBV20-1 and TRBJ1-5; 7 nucleotides match TRBD1. Trimming at V came to 0 bases and at J to 5 bases, leaving 4 bases not matched to a gene. This CDR3 is built from 14 residues. Germline assignment: CDR1 DFQATT and CDR2 SNEGSKA (reference sequence). The CDR3 spells CSARDDRDYQPQHF. The CDR3 region has the DNA TGCAGTGCTAGAGATGACAGGGACTATCAGCCCCAGCATTTT.